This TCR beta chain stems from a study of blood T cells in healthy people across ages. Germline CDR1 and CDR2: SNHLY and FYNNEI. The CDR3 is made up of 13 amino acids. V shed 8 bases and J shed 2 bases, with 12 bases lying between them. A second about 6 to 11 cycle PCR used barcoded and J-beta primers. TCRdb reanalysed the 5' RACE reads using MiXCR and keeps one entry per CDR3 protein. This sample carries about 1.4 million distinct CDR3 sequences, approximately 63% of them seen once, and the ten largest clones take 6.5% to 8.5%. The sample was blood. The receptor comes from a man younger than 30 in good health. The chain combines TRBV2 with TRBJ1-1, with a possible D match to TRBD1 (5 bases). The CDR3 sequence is CASSRDPNTEAFF. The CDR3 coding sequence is TGTGCCAGCTCCCGGGACCCTAACACTGAAGCTTTCTTT.